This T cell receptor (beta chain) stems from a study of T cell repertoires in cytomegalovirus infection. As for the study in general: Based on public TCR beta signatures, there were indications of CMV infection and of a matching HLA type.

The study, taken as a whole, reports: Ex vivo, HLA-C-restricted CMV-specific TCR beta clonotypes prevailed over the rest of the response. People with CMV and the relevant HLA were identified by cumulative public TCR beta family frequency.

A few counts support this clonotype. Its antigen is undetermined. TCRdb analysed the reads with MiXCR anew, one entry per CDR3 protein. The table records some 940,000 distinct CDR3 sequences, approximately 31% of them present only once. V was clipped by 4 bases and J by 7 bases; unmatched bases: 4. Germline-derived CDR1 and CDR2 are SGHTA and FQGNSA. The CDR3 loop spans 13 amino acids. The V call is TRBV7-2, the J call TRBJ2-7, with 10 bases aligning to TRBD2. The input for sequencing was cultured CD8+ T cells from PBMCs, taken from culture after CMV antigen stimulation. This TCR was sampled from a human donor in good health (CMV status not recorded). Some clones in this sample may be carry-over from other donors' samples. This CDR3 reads CASSYLAGVEQYV. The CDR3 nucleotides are TGTGCCAGCAGCTACCTAGCGGGGGTGGAGCAGTACGTC.